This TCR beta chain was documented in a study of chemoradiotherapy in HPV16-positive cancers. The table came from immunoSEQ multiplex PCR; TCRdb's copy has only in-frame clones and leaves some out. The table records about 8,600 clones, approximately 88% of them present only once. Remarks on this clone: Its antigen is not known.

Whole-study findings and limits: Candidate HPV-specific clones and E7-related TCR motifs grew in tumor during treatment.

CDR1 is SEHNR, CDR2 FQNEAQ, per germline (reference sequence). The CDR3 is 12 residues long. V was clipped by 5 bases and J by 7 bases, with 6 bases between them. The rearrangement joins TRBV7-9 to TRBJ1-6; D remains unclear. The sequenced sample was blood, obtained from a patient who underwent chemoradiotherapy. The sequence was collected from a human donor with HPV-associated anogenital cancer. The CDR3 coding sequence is TGTGCCAGCAGCCAAGCAAATTCACCCCTCCACTTT. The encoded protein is CASSQANSPLHF.